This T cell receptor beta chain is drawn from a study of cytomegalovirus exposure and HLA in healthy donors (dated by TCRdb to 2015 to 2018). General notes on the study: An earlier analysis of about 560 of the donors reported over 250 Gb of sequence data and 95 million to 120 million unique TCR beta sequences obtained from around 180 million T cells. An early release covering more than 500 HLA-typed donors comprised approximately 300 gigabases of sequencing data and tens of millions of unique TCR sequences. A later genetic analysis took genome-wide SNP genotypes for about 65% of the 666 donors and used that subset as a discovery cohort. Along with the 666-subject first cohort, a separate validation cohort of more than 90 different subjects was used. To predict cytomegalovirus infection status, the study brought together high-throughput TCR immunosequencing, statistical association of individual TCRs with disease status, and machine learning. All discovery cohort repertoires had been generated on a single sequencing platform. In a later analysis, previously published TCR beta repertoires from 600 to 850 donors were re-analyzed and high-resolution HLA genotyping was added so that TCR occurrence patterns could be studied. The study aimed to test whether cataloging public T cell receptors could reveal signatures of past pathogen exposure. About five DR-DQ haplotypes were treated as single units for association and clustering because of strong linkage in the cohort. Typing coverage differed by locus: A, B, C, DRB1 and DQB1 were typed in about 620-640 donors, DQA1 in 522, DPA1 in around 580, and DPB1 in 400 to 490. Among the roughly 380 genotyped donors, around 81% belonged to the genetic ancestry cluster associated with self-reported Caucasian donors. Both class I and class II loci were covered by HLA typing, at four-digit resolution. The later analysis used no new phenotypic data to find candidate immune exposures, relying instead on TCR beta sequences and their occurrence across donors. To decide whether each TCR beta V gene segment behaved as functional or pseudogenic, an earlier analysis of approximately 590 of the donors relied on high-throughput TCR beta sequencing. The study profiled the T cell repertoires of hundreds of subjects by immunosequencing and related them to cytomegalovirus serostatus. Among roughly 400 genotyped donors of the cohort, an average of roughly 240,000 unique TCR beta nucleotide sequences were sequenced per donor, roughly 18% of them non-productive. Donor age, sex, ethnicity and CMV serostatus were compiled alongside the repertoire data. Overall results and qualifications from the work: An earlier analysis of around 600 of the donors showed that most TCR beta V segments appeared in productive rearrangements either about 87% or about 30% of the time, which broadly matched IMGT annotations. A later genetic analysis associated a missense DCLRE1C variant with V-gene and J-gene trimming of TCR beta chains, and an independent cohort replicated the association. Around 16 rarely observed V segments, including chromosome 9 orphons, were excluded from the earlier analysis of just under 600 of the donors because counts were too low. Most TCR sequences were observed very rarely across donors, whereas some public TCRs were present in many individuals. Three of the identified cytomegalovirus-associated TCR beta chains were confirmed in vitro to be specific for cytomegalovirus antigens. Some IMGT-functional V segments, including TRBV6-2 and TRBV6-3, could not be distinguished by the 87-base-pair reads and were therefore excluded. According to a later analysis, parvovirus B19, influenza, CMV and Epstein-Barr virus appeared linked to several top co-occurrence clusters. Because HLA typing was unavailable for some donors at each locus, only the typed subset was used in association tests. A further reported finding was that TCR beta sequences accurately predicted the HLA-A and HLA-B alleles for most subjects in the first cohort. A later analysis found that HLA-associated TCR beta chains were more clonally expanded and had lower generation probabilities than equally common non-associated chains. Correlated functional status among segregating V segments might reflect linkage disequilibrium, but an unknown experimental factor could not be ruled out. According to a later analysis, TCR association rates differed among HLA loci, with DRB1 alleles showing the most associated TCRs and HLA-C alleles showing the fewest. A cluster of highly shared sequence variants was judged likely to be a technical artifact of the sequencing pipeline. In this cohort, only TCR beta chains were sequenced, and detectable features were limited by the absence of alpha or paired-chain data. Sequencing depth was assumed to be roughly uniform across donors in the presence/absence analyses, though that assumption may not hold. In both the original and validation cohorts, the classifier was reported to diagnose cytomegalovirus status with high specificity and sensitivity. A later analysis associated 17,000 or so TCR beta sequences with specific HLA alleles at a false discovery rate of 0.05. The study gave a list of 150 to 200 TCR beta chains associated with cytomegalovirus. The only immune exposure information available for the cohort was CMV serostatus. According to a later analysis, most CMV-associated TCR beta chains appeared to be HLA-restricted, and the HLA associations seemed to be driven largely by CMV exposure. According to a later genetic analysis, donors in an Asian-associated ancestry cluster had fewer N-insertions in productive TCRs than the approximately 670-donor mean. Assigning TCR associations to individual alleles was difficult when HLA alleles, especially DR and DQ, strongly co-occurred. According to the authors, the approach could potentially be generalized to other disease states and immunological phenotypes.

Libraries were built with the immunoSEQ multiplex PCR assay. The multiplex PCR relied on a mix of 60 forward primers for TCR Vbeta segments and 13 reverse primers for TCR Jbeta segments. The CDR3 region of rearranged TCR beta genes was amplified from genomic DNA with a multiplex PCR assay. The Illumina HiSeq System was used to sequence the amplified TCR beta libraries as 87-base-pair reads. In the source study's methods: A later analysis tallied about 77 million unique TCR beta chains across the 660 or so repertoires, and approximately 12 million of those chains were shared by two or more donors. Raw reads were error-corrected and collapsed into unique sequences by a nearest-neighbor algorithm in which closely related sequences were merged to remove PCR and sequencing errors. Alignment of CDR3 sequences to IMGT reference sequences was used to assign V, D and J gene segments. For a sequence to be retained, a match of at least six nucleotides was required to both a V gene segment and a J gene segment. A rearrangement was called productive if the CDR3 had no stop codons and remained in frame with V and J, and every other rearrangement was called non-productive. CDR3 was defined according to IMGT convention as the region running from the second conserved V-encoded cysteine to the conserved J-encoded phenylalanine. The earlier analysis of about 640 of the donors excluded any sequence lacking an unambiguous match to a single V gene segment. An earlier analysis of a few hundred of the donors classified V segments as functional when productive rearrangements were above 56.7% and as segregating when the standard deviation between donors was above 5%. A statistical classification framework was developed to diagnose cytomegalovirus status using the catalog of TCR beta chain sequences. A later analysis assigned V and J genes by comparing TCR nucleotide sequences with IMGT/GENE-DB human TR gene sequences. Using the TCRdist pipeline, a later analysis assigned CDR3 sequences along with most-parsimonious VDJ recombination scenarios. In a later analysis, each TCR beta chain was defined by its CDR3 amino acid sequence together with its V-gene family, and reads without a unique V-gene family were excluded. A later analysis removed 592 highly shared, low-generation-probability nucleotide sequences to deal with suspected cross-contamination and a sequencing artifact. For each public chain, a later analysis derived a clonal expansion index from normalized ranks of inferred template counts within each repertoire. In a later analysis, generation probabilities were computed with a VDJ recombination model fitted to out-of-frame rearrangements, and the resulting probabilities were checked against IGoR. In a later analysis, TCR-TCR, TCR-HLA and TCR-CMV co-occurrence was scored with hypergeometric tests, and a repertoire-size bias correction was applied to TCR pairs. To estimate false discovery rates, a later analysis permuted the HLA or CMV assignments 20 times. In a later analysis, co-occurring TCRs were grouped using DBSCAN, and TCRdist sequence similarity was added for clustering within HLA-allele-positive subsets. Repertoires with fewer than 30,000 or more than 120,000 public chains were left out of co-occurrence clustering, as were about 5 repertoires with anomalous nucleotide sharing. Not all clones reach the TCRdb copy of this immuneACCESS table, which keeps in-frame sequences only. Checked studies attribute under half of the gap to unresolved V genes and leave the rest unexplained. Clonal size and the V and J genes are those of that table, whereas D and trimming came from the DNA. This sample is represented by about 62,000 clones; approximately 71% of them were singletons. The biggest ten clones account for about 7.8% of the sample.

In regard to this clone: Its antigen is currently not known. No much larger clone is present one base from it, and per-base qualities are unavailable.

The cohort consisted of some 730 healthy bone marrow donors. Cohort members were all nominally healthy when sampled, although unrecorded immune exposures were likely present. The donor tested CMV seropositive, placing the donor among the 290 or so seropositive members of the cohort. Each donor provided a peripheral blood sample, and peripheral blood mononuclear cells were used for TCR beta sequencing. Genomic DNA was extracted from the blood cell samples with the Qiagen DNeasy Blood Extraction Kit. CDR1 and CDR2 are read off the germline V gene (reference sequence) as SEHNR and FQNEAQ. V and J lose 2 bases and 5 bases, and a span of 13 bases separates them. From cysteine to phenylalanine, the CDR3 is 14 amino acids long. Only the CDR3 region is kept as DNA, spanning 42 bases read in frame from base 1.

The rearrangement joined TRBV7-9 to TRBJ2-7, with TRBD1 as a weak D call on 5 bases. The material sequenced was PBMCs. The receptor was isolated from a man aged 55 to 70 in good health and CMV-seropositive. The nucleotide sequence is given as TGTGCCAGCAGCTTAAACAGGAATGTCGACGAGCAGTACTTC. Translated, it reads CASSLNRNVDEQYF.